The clone carrying this T cell receptor (beta chain) has just a few counts. As yet, its antigen is unknown. The sample originates from a study of T cell repertoires in cytomegalovirus infection. TCRdb re-called the reads with MiXCR, one entry per CDR3 protein. The table shows roughly 860,000 distinct CDR3 sequences, with approximately 30% occurring only once. CDR1 and CDR2 (germline): MNHNS, SASEGT. The CDR3 spans 17 residues. The V segment lost 5 bases and the J segment 4 bases; nucleotides outside the gene matches: 9. The sample was cultured CD8+ T cells from PBMCs, taken from culture after CMV antigen stimulation. The TCR sequence derives from a human donor in good health (CMV status not recorded). Some clones in this sample may be carry-over from other donors' samples. The chain couples TRBV6-1 to TRBJ2-1, with 12 bases that match TRBD2. CDR3 nucleotide sequence: TGTGCCAGCAGTCCCCGGACTAGCGGGGCCCTTTACAATGAGCAGTTCTTC. As protein: CASSPRTSGALYNEQFF.